This section outlines one T cell receptor (beta chain) sequence together with its context. The antigen is unknown. This sample is drawn from a study of cytomegalovirus exposure and HLA in healthy donors. Primers included in the PCR were 60 Vbeta and 13 Jbeta primers. TCRdb's table, derived via immunoSEQ multiplex PCR, lists solely in-frame clones and lacks some. The top ten clones hold about 4.9% of a sample with fewer than 200,000 clones, 75% of them seen once. Overall study findings and caveats: Likely technical artifact: a cluster of highly shared sequence variants.

In germline, CDR1 is SGHRS, CDR2 YFSETQ. This CDR3 has 16 amino acids. V gave up 1 base and J gave up 3 bases; unmatched junction bases: 6. The clonotype comes from a male donor in good health and CMV-seronegative. The sample was PBMCs. The chain combines TRBV5-1 with TRBJ2-1; 8 nucleotides align to TRBD2. CDR3: CASSLNPGLDYNEQFF. The DNA of the CDR3 is TGCGCCAGCAGCTTGAATCCGGGACTAGACTACAATGAGCAGTTCTTC.